Here is one T cell receptor (beta chain) with its context. Method: immunoSEQ multiplex PCR; TCRdb's copy keeps in-frame clones and lacks some. Among about 170,000 clones listed, 70% to 90% were seen once. V shed 5 bases, J shed 10 bases, and the junction held 11 bases outside the gene matches. Per the germline V gene, CDR1 is MDHEN and CDR2 is SYDVKM. The CDR3 loop spans 15 amino acids. These data are taken from a study of blood T cell repertoires in COVID-19. The wider study: The United States, Italy and Spain provided the acute and convalescent COVID-19 samples.

The TCR comes from a man aged 35 to 55 who had recovered from COVID-19. The chain carries TRBV28 and TRBJ1-6; TRBD1 matches 7 bases. The sequenced sample consisted of peripheral blood. CDR3 sequence reads: CASSNREGGRSPLHF. The CDR3, as DNA: TGTGCCAGCAGTAACAGGGAAGGGGGCCGGTCACCCCTCCACTTT.